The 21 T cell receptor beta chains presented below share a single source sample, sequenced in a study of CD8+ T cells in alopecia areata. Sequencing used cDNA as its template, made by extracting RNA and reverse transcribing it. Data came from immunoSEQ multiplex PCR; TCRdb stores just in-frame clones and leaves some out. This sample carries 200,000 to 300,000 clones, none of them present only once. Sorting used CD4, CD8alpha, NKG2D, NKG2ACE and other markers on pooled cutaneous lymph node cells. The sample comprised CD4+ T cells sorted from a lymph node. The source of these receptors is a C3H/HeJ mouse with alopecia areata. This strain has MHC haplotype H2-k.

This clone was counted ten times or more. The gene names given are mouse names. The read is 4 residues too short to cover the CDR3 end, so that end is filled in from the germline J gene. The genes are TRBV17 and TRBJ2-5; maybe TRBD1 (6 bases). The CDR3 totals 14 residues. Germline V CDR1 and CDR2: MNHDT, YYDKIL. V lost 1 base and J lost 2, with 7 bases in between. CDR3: CASSRGTVQDTQYF. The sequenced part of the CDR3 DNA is TGTGCTAGCAGTAGAGGGACAGTCCAAGAC.

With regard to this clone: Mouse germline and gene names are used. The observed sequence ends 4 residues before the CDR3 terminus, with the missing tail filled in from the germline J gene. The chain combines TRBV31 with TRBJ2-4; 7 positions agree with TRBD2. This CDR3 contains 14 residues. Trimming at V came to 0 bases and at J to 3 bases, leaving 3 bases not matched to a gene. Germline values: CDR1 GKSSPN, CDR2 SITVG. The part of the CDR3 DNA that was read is TGTGCCTGGAGTCTCGGGGGGGTCCAAAAC. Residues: CAWSLGGVQN. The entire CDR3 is CAWSLGGVQNTLYF. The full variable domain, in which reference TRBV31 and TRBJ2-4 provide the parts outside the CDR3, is AQTIHQWPVAEIKAVGSPLSLGCTIKGKSSPNLYWYWQATGGTLQQLFYSITVGQVESVVQLNLSASRPKDDQFILSTEKLLLSHSGFYLCAWSLGGVQNTLYFGAGTRLSVL.

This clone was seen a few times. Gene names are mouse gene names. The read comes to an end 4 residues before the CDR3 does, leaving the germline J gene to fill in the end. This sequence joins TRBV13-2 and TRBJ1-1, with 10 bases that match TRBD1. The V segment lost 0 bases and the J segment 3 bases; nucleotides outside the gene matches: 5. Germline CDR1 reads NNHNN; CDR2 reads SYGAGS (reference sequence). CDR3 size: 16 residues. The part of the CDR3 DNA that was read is TGTGCCAGCGGTGATGCTGGACAGGGGGTTTACACA. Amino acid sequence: CASGDAGQGVYT. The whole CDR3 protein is CASGDAGQGVYTEVFF.

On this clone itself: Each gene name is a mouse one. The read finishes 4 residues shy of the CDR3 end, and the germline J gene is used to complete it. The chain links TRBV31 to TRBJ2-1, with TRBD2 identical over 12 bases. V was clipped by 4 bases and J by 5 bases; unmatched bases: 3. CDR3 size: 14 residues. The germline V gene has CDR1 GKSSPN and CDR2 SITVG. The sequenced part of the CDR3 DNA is TGTGCCTGGATTTGGGACTGGGGGGATGCT. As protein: CAWIWDWGDA. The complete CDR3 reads CAWIWDWGDAEQFF.

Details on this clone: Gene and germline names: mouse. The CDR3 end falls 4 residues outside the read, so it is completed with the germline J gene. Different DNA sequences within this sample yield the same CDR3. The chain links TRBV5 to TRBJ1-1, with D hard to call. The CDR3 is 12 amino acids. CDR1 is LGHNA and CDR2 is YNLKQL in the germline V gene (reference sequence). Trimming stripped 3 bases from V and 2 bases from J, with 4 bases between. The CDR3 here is CASSQGNTEVFF. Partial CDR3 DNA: TGTGCCAGCAGCCAGGGTAACACA.

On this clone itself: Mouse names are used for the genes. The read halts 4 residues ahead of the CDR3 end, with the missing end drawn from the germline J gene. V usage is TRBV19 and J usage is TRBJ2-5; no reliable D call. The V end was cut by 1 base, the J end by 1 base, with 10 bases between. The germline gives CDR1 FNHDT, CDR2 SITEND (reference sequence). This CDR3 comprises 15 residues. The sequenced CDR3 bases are TGTGCCAGCAGTATACCTGGAATGGACCAAGAC. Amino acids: CASSIPGMDQD. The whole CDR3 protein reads CASSIPGMDQDTQYF.

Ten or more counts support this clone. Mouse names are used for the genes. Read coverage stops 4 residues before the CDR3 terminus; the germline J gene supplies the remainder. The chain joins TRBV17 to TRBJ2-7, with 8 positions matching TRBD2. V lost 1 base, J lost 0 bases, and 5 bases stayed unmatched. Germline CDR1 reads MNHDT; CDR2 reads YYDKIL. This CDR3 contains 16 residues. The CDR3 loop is CASSRGLGRSSYEQYF. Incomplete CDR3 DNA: TGTGCTAGCAGTAGAGGACTGGGGAGGAGCTCCTAT.

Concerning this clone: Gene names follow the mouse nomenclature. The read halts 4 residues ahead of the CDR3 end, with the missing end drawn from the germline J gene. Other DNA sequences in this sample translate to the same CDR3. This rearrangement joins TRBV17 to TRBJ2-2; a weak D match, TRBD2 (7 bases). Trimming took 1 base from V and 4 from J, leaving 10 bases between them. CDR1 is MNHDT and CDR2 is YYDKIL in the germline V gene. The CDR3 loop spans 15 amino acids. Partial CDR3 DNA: TGTGCTAGCAGTAGAGCGGGGGGCGGCACCGGG. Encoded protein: CASSRAGGGTG. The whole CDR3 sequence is CASSRAGGGTGQLYF. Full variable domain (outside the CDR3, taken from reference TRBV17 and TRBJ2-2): DTTVKQNPRYKLARVGKPVNLICSQTMNHDTMYWYQKKPNQAPKLLLFYYDKILNREADTFEKFQSSRPNNSFCSLYIGSAGLEYSAMYLCASSRAGGGTGQLYFGEGSKLTVL.

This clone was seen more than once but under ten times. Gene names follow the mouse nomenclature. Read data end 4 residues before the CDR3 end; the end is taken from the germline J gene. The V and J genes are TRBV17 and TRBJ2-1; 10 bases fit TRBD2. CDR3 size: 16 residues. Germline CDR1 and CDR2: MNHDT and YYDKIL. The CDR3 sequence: CASSREGGWGGAEQFF. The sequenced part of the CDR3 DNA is TGTGCTAGCAGTAGAGAAGGAGGCTGGGGGGGCGCT.

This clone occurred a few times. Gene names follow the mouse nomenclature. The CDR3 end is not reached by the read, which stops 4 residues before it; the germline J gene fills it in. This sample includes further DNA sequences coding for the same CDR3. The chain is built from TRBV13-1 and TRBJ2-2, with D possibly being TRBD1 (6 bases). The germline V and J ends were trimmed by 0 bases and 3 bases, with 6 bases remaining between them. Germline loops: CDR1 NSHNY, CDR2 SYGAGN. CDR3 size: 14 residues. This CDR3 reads CASSDEGDTGQLYF. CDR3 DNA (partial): TGTGCCAGCAGTGATGAGGGGGACACCGGG.

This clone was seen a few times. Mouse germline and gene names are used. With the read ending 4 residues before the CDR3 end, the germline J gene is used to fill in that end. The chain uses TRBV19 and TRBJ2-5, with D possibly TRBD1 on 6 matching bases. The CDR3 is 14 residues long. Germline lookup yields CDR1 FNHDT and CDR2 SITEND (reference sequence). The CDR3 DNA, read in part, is TGTGCCAGCAGTATAAGCCAGGGGCGGGAC. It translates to CASSISQGRD. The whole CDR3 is CASSISQGRDTQYF. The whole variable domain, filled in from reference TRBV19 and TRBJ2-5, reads GGIITQTPKFLIGQEGQKLTLKCQQNFNHDTMYWYRQDSGKGLRLIYYSITENDLQKGDLSEGYDASREKKSSFSLTVTSAQKNEMAVFLCASSISQGRDTQYFGPGTRLLVL.

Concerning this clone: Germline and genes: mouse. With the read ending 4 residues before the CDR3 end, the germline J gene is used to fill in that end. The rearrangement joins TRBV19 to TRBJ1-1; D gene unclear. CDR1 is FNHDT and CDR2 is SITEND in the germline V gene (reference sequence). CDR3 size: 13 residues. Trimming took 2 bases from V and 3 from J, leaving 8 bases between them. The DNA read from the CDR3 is TGTGCCAGCAGTATGGGGAGAGACACA. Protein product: CASSMGRDT. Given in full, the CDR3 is CASSMGRDTEVFF.

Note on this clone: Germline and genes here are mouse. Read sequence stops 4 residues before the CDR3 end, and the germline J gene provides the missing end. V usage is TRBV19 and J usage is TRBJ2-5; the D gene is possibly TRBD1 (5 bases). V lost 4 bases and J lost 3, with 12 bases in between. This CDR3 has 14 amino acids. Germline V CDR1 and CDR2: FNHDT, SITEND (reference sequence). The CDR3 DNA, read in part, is TGTGCCAGCAGTCCCAGCAGGGTACAAGAC. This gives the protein CASSPSRVQD. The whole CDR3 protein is CASSPSRVQDTQYF.

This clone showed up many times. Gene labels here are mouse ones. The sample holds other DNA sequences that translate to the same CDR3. Incomplete CDR3 DNA: TGTGCCAGCGGTGATGTGGGGGGTAACCAAGAC. Encoded protein: CASGDVGGNQD. The full CDR3 sequence reads CASGDVGGNQDTQYF. V gene TRBV13-2 combines with J gene TRBJ2-5; TRBD2 matches at 7 bases. Read data end 4 residues before the CDR3 end; the end is taken from the germline J gene. Germline trimming cut 0 bases from V and 0 bases from J; bases unmatched to any gene: 1. The V gene's germline CDR1 is NNHNN and CDR2 SYGAGS (reference sequence). This CDR3 contains 15 residues.

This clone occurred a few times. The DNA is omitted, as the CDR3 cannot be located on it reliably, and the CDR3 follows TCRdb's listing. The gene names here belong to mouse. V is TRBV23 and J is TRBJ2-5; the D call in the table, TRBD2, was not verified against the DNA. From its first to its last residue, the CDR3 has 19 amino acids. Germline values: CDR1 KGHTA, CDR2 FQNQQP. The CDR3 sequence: CAPAVNRGDWGDPQDTQYF.

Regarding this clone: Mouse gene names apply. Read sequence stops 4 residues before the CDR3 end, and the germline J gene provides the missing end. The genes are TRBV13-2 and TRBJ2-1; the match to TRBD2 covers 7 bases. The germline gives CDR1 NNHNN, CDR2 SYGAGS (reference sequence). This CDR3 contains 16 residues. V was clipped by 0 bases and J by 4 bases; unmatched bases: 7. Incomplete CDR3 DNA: TGTGCCAGCGGTGATGCAGGGCTGGGGGAATATGCT. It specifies CASGDAGLGEYA. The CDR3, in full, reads CASGDAGLGEYAEQFF.

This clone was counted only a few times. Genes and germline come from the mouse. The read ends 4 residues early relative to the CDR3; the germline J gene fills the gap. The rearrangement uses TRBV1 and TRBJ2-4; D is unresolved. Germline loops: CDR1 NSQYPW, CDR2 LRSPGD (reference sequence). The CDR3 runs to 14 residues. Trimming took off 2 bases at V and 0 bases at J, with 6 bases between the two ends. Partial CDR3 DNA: TGCACCTGCAGTGCACAGGCTAGTCAAAAC. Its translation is CTCSAQASQN. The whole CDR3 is CTCSAQASQNTLYF.

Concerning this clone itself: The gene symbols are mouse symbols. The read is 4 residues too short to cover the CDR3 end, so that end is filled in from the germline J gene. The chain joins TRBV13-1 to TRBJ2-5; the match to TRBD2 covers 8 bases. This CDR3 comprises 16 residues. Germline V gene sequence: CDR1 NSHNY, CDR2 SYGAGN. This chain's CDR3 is CASSALSGTGKDTQYF. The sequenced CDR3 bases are TGTGCCAGCAGTGCCTTGTCCGGGACTGGTAAAGAC.

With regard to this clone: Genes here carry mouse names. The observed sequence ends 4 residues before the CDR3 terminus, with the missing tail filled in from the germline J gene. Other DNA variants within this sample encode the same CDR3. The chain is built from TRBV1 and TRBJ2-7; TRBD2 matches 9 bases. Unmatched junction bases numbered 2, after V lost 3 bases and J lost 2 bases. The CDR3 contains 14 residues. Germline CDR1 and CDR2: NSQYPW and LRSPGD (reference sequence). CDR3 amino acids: CTCSAWGGAYEQYF. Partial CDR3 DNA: TGCACCTGCAGTGCGTGGGGGGGCGCCTAT.

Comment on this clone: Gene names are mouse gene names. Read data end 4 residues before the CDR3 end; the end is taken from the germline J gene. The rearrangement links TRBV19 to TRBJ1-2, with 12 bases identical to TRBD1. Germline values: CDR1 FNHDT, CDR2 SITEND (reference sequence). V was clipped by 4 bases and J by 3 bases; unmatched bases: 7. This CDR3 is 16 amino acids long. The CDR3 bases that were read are TGTGCCAGCAGTGGCCGGGACAGGGGGCGCGACTCC. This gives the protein CASSGRDRGRDS. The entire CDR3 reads CASSGRDRGRDSDYTF.

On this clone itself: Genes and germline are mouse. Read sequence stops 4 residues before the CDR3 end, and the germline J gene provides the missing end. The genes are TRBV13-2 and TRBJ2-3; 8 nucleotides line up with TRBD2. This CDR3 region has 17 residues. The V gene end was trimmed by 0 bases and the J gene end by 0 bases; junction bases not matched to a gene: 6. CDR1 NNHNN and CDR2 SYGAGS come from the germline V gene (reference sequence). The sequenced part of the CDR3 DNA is TGTGCCAGCGGTGATGCGGGGGGGGCAGGGAGTGCAGAA. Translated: CASGDAGGAGSAE. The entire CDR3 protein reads CASGDAGGAGSAETLYF.